The clone carrying this T cell receptor (beta chain) was seen more than once but under ten times. This entry comes from a study of T cell responses to AZD1222 COVID-19 vaccine. The V end was cut by 1 base, the J end by 3 bases, with 14 bases between. The CDR3 totals 16 residues. The germline gives CDR1 LGHNA, CDR2 YNFKEQ. Sequencing used immunoSEQ multiplex PCR; TCRdb keeps in-frame clones, though not all of them. The sample holds 70,000 to 95,000 clones, around 92% seen once. The receptor was derived from an adult in good health. This sequence joins TRBV4-2 and TRBJ2-3; D is unresolved. Material: peripheral blood, obtained on day 0 of MenACWY control vaccination. The CDR3 region has the DNA TGTGCCAGCAGCCAAGTAGTTCAAGTAGGGACAGATACGCAGTATTTT. Its protein is CASSQVVQVGTDTQYF.